These 23 T cell receptor beta chains were sequenced from one sample in a study of early T cells in non-severe SARS-CoV-2 infection. A single record per CDR3 protein comes from TCRdb applying MiXCR to the 5' RACE reads. Seen here are 70,000 to 95,000 distinct CDR3 sequences, roughly 10% observed once, and the top ten hold around 4.7%. The sequencing sample was made of whole blood. These receptors originate from an adult who was a healthcare worker with PCR-confirmed SARS-CoV-2 infection or an uninfected control (not recorded which).

This clonotype was detected many times. The chain recombines TRBV6-5 with TRBJ2-2, with 10 bases fitting TRBD1. The CDR3 totals 16 residues. Per the germline V gene, CDR1 is MNHEY and CDR2 is SVGAGI. Trimming cost V 4 bases and J 5 bases; bases outside gene matches: 7. The CDR3 loop reads CASSSDRGPNTGELFF. Here the CDR3 DNA reads TGTGCCAGCAGTTCAGACAGGGGGCCCAATACCGGGGAGCTGTTTTTT.

The gene calls are TRBV29-1 and TRBJ1-5; no firm D call. Trimming removed 5 bases from V and 1 base from J, with 6 bases in between. This CDR3 comprises 12 residues. Germline lookup yields CDR1 SQVTM and CDR2 ANQGSEA. CDR3 nucleotide sequence: TGCAGCGTTTCGGTCAGCAATCAGCCCCAGCATTTT. Its protein is CSVSVSNQPQHF.

This clonotype was detected a few times. The chain links TRBV6-5 to TRBJ1-5; 8 bases line up with TRBD1. The CDR3 length is 15 residues. V lost 2 bases, J lost 6 bases, and 6 bases stayed unmatched. CDR1 is MNHEY, CDR2 SVGAGI, per germline. CDR3 in DNA: TGTGCCAGCAGTTACGGACAGGGCACCGGTCAGCCCCAGCATTTT. It encodes CASSYGQGTGQPQHF.

The rearrangement joins TRBV6-6 to TRBJ1-2; TRBD1 matches 9 bases. In germline, CDR1 is MNHNY, CDR2 SVGAGI (reference sequence). CDR3 size: 16 residues. Unmatched junction bases numbered 8, after V lost 2 bases and J lost 4 bases. CDR3 region: CASSYQPGTGRYGYTF. The CDR3 region has the DNA TGTGCCAGCAGTTACCAGCCCGGGACAGGGCGCTATGGCTACACCTTC.

The chain combines TRBV25-1 with TRBJ2-7; a weak D match, TRBD2 (5 bases). The CDR3 loop spans 11 amino acids. V lost 6 bases to trimming and J lost 7 bases, with 10 bases between them. Germline V lookup: CDR1 MGHDK, CDR2 SYGVNS. The DNA of the CDR3 is TGTGCCAGCAGCTACCGGAGGGAGCAGTACTTC. Translation: CASSYRREQYF.

The chain recombines TRBV11-3 with TRBJ2-1; a possible D gene is TRBD2 (7 bases). Germline CDR1 SGHNT, CDR2 YENEEA. This CDR3 has 15 residues. Trimming left V 5 bases short and J 2 bases short, with 13 bases between. CDR3 sequence: CASSLRGATYNEQFF. CDR3 bases: TGTGCCAGCAGCCTCCGGGGGGCTACCTACAATGAGCAGTTCTTC.

A note on this clonotype: A much larger clone is a single base away; this may be a read error. V and J are TRBV7-3 and TRBJ2-3, with TRBD2 as a possible D gene (6 bases). CDR1 and CDR2 (germline): SGHTA, FQGTGA. This CDR3 is built from 16 residues. The DNA of the CDR3 is TGTGTCAGCAGCCTCCAGGGCGGAGGGCGCACAGATACGCAGTATTTT. Translated: CVSSLQGGGRTDTQYF.

This clonotype was observed at least ten times. The chain recombines TRBV29-1 with TRBJ1-2, with D hard to call. V lost 5 bases and J lost 4, with 11 bases in between. Germline V lookup: CDR1 SQVTM, CDR2 ANQGSEA. The CDR3 runs 12 residues. The CDR3 DNA reads as TGCAGCGTTCAGTCTCTACGCTATGGCTACACCTTC. Its protein product is CSVQSLRYGYTF.

The chain is built from TRBV20-1 and TRBJ2-7, with TRBD2 matching over 10 bases. The V gene end was trimmed by 3 bases and the J gene end by 7 bases; junction bases not matched to a gene: 9. This CDR3 region has 14 residues. Germline V lookup: CDR1 DFQATT, CDR2 SNEGSKA (reference sequence). The CDR3 sequence: CSASKSGGAFEQYF. The CDR3, as DNA: TGCAGTGCTAGTAAGAGCGGGGGGGCGTTTGAGCAGTACTTC.

V usage is TRBV6-2 or TRBV6-3 and J usage is TRBJ1-2; D might be TRBD1 (6 bases). Trimming cost V 7 bases and J 4 bases, with 19 bases left between them. Germline V gene lookup returns CDR1 MNHEY and CDR2 SVGEGT. There are 15 residues in the CDR3. The CDR3 coding sequence is TGTGCCAGCACCCTACCCGACAGGCCTCCCTATGGCTACACCTTC. Amino acid sequence: CASTLPDRPPYGYTF.

This clonotype was found many times. This chain connects TRBV4-1 to TRBJ2-3, with D unresolved. Looked up from germline, CDR1 is MGHRA and CDR2 is YSYEKL. V dropped 0 bases and J dropped 4 bases, with 11 bases sitting between them. This CDR3 comprises 15 residues. The CDR3 here is CASSQEDRRADTQYF. The CDR3 DNA is TGCGCCAGCAGCCAAGAAGATCGTCGCGCAGATACGCAGTATTTT.

The chain is built from TRBV12-3 or TRBV12-4 and TRBJ2-7; unclear D gene. The V and J ends lost 6 bases and 4 bases respectively, with 10 bases between them. The CDR3 consists of 12 residues. CDR3 DNA sequence: TGTGCCAGCAGCATCACAGAGTACGAGCAGTACTTC. Translating gives CASSITEYEQYF.

This clonotype was picked up a small number of times. V gene TRBV1 combines with J gene TRBJ1-5; TRBD1 was called by the table and not checked on the DNA. TRBV1 is a pseudogene locus. CDR3 size: 14 residues. The CDR3 DNA reads TGCACCAGCACACCAGGGGGGCAAAATCAGCCCCAGCATTTT. As protein: CTSTPGGQNQPQHF.

This clonotype has at least ten counts. The genes are TRBV15 and TRBJ1-1; perhaps TRBD1 as D (6 bases). Germline CDR1 and CDR2: LNHNV and YYDKDF (reference sequence). The length of the CDR3 is 14 residues. Trimming took 0 bases from V and 4 from J, leaving 9 bases between them. In DNA, the CDR3 is TGTGCCACCAGCAGAGATCGGGGGGCCACTGAAGCTTTCTTT. Protein product: CATSRDRGATEAFF.

This clonotype has a count of ten or more. The V and J genes are TRBV9 and TRBJ2-2; D perhaps matches TRBD1 (5 bases). Germline-derived CDR1 and CDR2 are SGDLS and YYNGEE. This CDR3 has 14 amino acids. V dropped 0 bases and J dropped 4 bases, with 7 bases sitting between them. The CDR3 is CASSVAQGTGELFF. The DNA of the CDR3 is TGTGCCAGCAGCGTAGCGCAGGGCACCGGGGAGCTGTTTTTT.

The genes are TRBV6-1 and TRBJ1-2; D is ambiguous. This CDR3 region has 12 residues. CDR1 and CDR2 (germline): MNHNS, SASEGT. V was pared by 10 bases and J by 3 bases, with 12 bases between. In DNA form, the CDR3 reads TGTGCCATCCCGGACGTATACTATGGCTACACCTTC. Protein product: CAIPDVYYGYTF.

This clonotype was counted only a few times. V and J are TRBV2 and TRBJ1-5; 7 bases are a match to TRBD1. In germline, CDR1 is SNHLY, CDR2 FYNNEI. The CDR3 runs 15 residues. Trimming cost V 6 bases and J 5 bases; bases outside gene matches: 10. CDR3: CASRSGTGADQPQHF. CDR3 DNA: TGTGCCAGCAGATCAGGCACAGGGGCCGATCAGCCCCAGCATTTT.

This clonotype was observed a few times. The J gene is TRBJ2-2, the V gene TRBV6-4, with TRBD2 as a possible D gene (6 bases). The CDR3 has 13 residues. The V gene lost 5 bases and the J gene lost 7 bases, with 11 bases spanning the gap. Germline V gene lookup returns CDR1 MRHNA and CDR2 SNTAGT. CDR3 in DNA: TGTGCCAGCAGTACCTGGGAGGACGGGGAGCTGTTTTTT. This encodes CASSTWEDGELFF.

There are many counts of this clonotype. The rearrangement joins TRBV7-2 to TRBJ2-1; D gene unclear. Germline V gene lookup returns CDR1 SGHTA and CDR2 FQGNSA. There are 11 residues in the CDR3. With 5 bases removed from V and 8 bases from J, the gap between germline ends came to 7 bases. The CDR3 loop is CASSVSDEQFF. The CDR3 DNA reads as TGTGCCAGCAGCGTTTCTGATGAGCAGTTCTTC.

This chain links TRBV20-1 with TRBJ2-7; possible D gene TRBD2, 5 bases. CDR1 is DFQATT and CDR2 is SNEGSKA in the germline V gene (reference sequence). V dropped 4 bases and J dropped 2 bases, with 21 bases sitting between them. This CDR3 region has 16 residues. CDR3 DNA: TGCAGTGCTAAAGAGAGGGTGGGTCAATTGGCCTACGAGCAGTACTTC. Its translation: CSAKERVGQLAYEQYF.

This clonotype was recorded at least ten times. The V call is TRBV29-1, the J call TRBJ2-7, with 10 positions matching TRBD1. The V and J ends lost 6 bases and 7 bases, in that order; junction bases with no gene match: 9. Germline CDR1 reads SQVTM; CDR2 reads ANQGSEA. This CDR3 comprises 13 residues. The CDR3 loop is CSVRDRGPGEQYF. CDR3 sequence (DNA): TGCAGCGTGCGGGACAGGGGCCCTGGGGAGCAGTACTTC.

Many counts were recorded for this clonotype. This chain uses TRBV11-2 with TRBJ1-1, with D perhaps TRBD1 (5 bases). CDR3 length equals 15 residues. Trimming removed 3 bases at V and 2 bases at J, with 13 bases between. Per the germline V gene, CDR1 is SGHAT and CDR2 is FQNNGV. The CDR3 here is CASSFTGTANTEAFF. For the CDR3, the DNA is TGTGCCAGCAGCTTTACCGGGACGGCCAACACTGAAGCTTTCTTT.

This chain connects TRBV28 to TRBJ2-1; 7 bases are a match to TRBD2. The germline V gene encodes CDR1 MDHEN and CDR2 SYDVKM. The CDR3 runs 16 residues. After removal of 5 bases from V and 0 bases from J, the junction contained 7 bases not matched to a gene. CDR3: CASSAPGGLSYNEQFF. The CDR3 DNA reads as TGTGCCAGCAGTGCCCCGGGGGGACTCTCCTACAATGAGCAGTTCTTC.